The 29 T cell receptor beta chains reported below all come from one sample, sequenced in a study of T cell responses to AZD1222 COVID-19 vaccine. The protocol was immunoSEQ multiplex PCR, while the TCRdb copy is restricted to in-frame clones and leaves out a portion. The sample consists of approximately 100,000 clones, approximately 91% of them appearing once. The sequencing here drew on peripheral blood, taken on day 0 of AZD1222 vaccination. The receptor source for this set is an adult in good health.

This sequence joins TRBV6-4 and TRBJ2-3; no clear D. In germline, CDR1 is MRHNA, CDR2 SNTAGT. The V end was cut by 2 bases, the J end by 3 bases, with 6 bases between. CDR3 length: 13 residues. CDR3 sequence: CASSDLETDTQYF. The CDR3, as DNA: TGTGCCAGCAGTGACCTAGAGACAGATACGCAGTATTTT.

The V call is TRBV30, the J call TRBJ2-7; the match to TRBD2 covers 8 bases. The CDR3 is 15 residues long. The V gene's germline CDR1 is GTSNPN and CDR2 SVGIG (reference sequence). Trimming removed 1 base from V and 2 bases from J; junction bases left unmatched: 7. The CDR3: CAWSGPRGGTYEQYF. The DNA for the CDR3 is TGTGCCTGGAGTGGACCACGGGGGGGAACCTACGAGCAGTACTTC.

The V and J genes are TRBV21-1 and TRBJ1-4; TRBD1 is the table's D call and was not checked against the DNA. TRBV21-1 is marked as a pseudogene. The CDR3 spans 13 residues. CDR3 region: CASNNRQCEKLFF. Here the CDR3 DNA reads TGTGCCAGCAACAACCGACAGTGTGAAAAACTGTTTTTT.

The chain links TRBV28 to TRBJ2-7; 10 nucleotides match TRBD1. With V trimmed by 2 bases and J by 7 bases, 11 bases remained unmatched. The germline V gene has CDR1 MDHEN and CDR2 SYDVKM. The CDR3 covers 16 residues. The CDR3, as DNA: TGTGCCAGCAGTTTAGGGACAGGGGTCCTCATACGGGAGCAGTACTTC. This sequence encodes CASSLGTGVLIREQYF.

The V gene is TRBV5-1, the J gene TRBJ1-1, with D perhaps TRBD1 (5 bases). The V end lost 4 bases, the J end lost 1 base, and 11 bases lay between the germline ends. This CDR3 spans 14 amino acids. Germline V gives CDR1 SGHRS, CDR2 YFSETQ. The CDR3 protein is CASSVGTGNTEAFF. The DNA for the CDR3 is TGCGCCAGCAGCGTAGGAACAGGGAACACTGAAGCTTTCTTT.

J is TRBJ1-2 and V is TRBV28, with D unresolved. The CDR3 runs to 12 residues. Between the trimmed V and J ends, which lost 6 bases and 4 bases, there was a span of 9 bases. CDR1 and CDR2 (germline): MDHEN, SYDVKM. The chain's CDR3 is CASRETIYGYTF. The CDR3 DNA is TGTGCCAGCAGAGAGACGATCTATGGCTACACCTTC.

The chain uses TRBV28 and TRBJ1-1; D call uncertain. This CDR3 has 15 amino acids. The V and J ends lost 3 bases and 0 bases respectively, with 11 bases between them. Germline values: CDR1 MDHEN, CDR2 SYDVKM. CDR3 residues: CASSLWRALNTEAFF. DNA of the CDR3: TGTGCCAGCAGTTTGTGGAGGGCCCTGAACACTGAAGCTTTCTTT.

The chain is built from TRBV6-5 and TRBJ1-1; perhaps TRBD1 as D (5 bases). The CDR3 sequence is 13 residues long. The germline gives CDR1 MNHEY, CDR2 SVGAGI. Trimming shortened V by 2 bases and J by 7 bases, and 11 bases separated the two germline ends. The CDR3 DNA follows: TGTGCCAGCAGTTACGGGGCACGGTTTGAAGCTTTCTTT. Encoded protein: CASSYGARFEAFF.

V is TRBV19 and J is TRBJ1-6, with TRBD1 identical over 7 bases. This CDR3 has 17 amino acids. Germline trimming cut 0 bases from V and 6 bases from J; bases unmatched to any gene: 8. Germline V gene data show CDR1 as LNHDA and CDR2 as SQIVND (reference sequence). This chain's CDR3 is CASSIDRGPAGNSPLHF. The CDR3 region has the DNA TGTGCCAGTAGTATAGATAGGGGGCCGGCAGGTAATTCACCCCTCCACTTT.

This clone has a single count. The V gene is TRBV25-1, the J gene TRBJ2-2; TRBD1 agrees at 8 bases. Germline V gene sequence: CDR1 MGHDK, CDR2 SYGVNS. With V trimmed by 6 bases and J by 1 base, 1 base remained unmatched. The CDR3 contains 14 residues. The CDR3 loop is CASRGTGNTGELFF. The CDR3 region has the DNA TGTGCCAGCAGAGGGACAGGGAACACCGGGGAGCTGTTTTTT.

The rearrangement links TRBV6-1 to TRBJ1-2; D possibly corresponds to TRBD1 (5 bases). The CDR3 sequence is 13 residues long. The V gene lost 1 base and the J gene lost 2 bases, with 5 bases spanning the gap. Germline CDR1 MNHNS, CDR2 SASEGT. The CDR3 bases are TGTGCCAGCAGTGAAGGACAGAACTATGGCTACACCTTC. It is translated as CASSEGQNYGYTF.

V usage is TRBV27 and J usage is TRBJ1-2, with a tentative D call TRBD1 (6 bases). The CDR3 sequence is 14 residues long. The germline V and J ends were trimmed by 5 bases and 2 bases, with 12 bases remaining between them. Germline V gene data show CDR1 as MNHEY and CDR2 as SMNVEV (reference sequence). The CDR3 spells CASSNTGPNYGYTF. The CDR3 DNA is TGTGCCAGCAGTAACACAGGGCCCAACTATGGCTACACCTTC.

J is TRBJ2-2 and V is TRBV5-1, with 8 bases fitting TRBD1. Trimming removed 4 bases from V and 6 bases from J; junction bases left unmatched: 8. Germline V gives CDR1 SGHRS, CDR2 YFSETQ. This CDR3 spans 15 amino acids. CDR3 region: CASSPTGVTSGELFF. The DNA of the CDR3 is TGCGCCAGCAGCCCGACAGGGGTGACGTCCGGGGAGCTGTTTTTT.

The genes are TRBV3-1 (or the pseudogene TRBV3-2) and TRBJ1-2; a possible D gene is TRBD1 (5 bases). Trimming pared 5 bases from V and 3 bases from J, leaving 13 bases between. Germline CDR1 reads LGHDT; CDR2 reads YNNKEL (reference sequence). The CDR3 has 14 amino acids. CDR3 DNA sequence: TGTGCCAGCAGCGGGCTGGGGGGAGACTATGGCTACACCTTC. Translation: CASSGLGGDYGYTF.

J is TRBJ2-7 and V is TRBV23-1, with unresolved D. TRBV23-1 is labeled an ORF, and its function is uncertain. V shed 0 bases and J shed 4 bases, with 19 bases lying between them. The CDR3 runs to 17 residues. CDR3 protein: CASSQSEYAGKNYEQYF. Here the CDR3 DNA reads TGCGCCAGCAGTCAATCCGAATACGCTGGGAAGAATTACGAGCAGTACTTC.

The CDR3 is CASSVGGVDTQYF. The CDR3 DNA sequence: TGTGCCAGCAGCGTAGGGGGGGTTGATACGCAGTATTTT. The V and J genes are TRBV9 and TRBJ2-3, with D possibly being TRBD2 (6 bases). Trimming left V 0 bases short and J 6 bases short, with 8 bases between. Germline V gene sequence: CDR1 SGDLS, CDR2 YYNGEE. This CDR3 contains 13 residues.

The chain links TRBV5-1 to TRBJ2-5; D gene unclear. This CDR3 has 14 residues. V lost 3 bases to trimming and J lost 2 bases, with 11 bases between them. Germline V lookup: CDR1 SGHRS, CDR2 YFSETQ. CDR3 coding DNA: TGCGCCAGCAGCTCTTCCCCTTATCAAGAGACCCAGTACTTC. Translated: CASSSSPYQETQYF.

V usage is TRBV6-5 and J usage is TRBJ2-2; 8 bases are shared with TRBD1. V lost 7 bases, J lost 4 bases, and 8 bases stayed unmatched. The CDR3 covers 15 residues. The germline gives CDR1 MNHEY, CDR2 SVGAGI. The CDR3 loop is CASIQAGGFTGELFF. The CDR3, as DNA: TGTGCCAGCATTCAGGCAGGGGGCTTCACCGGGGAGCTGTTTTTT.

Here the CDR3 reads CASSSQTGVGETQYF. The CDR3 nucleotides are TGTGCCAGCAGCTCCCAAACGGGGGTTGGTGAGACCCAGTACTTC. The chain has TRBV7-9 and TRBJ2-5, with D possibly TRBD2 on 6 matching bases. Germline values: CDR1 SEHNR, CDR2 FQNEAQ (reference sequence). The V end lost 4 bases, the J end lost 5 bases, and 17 bases lay between the germline ends. The CDR3 is 15 amino acids.

The genes are TRBV6-2 or TRBV6-3 and TRBJ2-7; the D gene is possibly TRBD1 (7 bases). Looked up from germline, CDR1 is MNHEY and CDR2 is SVGEGT. With 2 bases removed from V and 6 bases from J, the gap between germline ends came to 11 bases. The CDR3 consists of 13 residues. This chain's CDR3 is CASSYAGGIEQYF. The CDR3 nucleotides read TGTGCCAGCAGTTACGCAGGGGGGATCGAGCAGTACTTC.

This clone occurred once. J is TRBJ2-1 and V is TRBV4-1; 8 positions agree with TRBD2. V lost 0 bases and J lost 7; bases outside the gene matches: 2. The CDR3 has 14 residues. Per germline, CDR1 MGHRA and CDR2 YSYEKL. In DNA, the CDR3 is TGCGCCAGCAGCCAAGAGGGGACTAGGAATGAGCAGTTCTTC. This codes for CASSQEGTRNEQFF.

This clone has only a few counts. The V gene is TRBV10-1, the J gene TRBJ2-2, with 8 positions matching TRBD2. The CDR3 is 15 amino acids. Trimming removed 0 bases from V and 5 bases from J; junction bases left unmatched: 2. Germline-derived CDR1 and CDR2 are WNHNN and SYGVQD (reference sequence). The CDR3 DNA sequence: TGCGCCAGCAGTGAGTCGCCGGGGGGGACCGGGGAGCTGTTTTTT. Protein sequence: CASSESPGGTGELFF.

The genes are TRBV6-1 and TRBJ1-1, with D possibly TRBD1 on 6 matching bases. With 3 bases removed from V and 6 bases from J, the gap between germline ends came to 17 bases. This CDR3 has 15 residues. Germline V CDR1 and CDR2: MNHNS, SASEGT. This CDR3 reads CASSEGGWTAAEAFF. CDR3 in DNA: TGTGCCAGCAGTGAGGGGGGATGGACAGCCGCTGAAGCTTTCTTT.

The chain links TRBV24-1 to TRBJ1-2; D possibly corresponds to TRBD1 (6 bases). The V and J ends lost 2 bases and 5 bases respectively, with 11 bases between them. In germline, CDR1 is KGHDR, CDR2 SFDVKD. The CDR3 sequence is 14 residues long. The CDR3 loop reads CATSDSTGRYGYTF. For the CDR3, the DNA is TGTGCCACCAGTGATTCCACAGGGAGATATGGCTACACCTTC.

The J gene is TRBJ2-7, the V gene TRBV12-3 or TRBV12-4; weak D call: TRBD1 (5 bases). Trimming cost V 3 bases and J 11 bases, with 14 bases left between them. This CDR3 is 12 amino acids long. The CDR3 reads CASSFGQGRKYF. The DNA for the CDR3 is TGTGCCAGCAGTTTCGGGCAGGGAAGAAAGTACTTC.

The chain has TRBV9 and TRBJ2-1; TRBD1 matches 10 bases. With 0 bases clipped from V and 9 bases from J, the junction kept 3 bases outside the gene matches. Germline CDR1 is SGDLS and CDR2 is YYNGEE. The length of the CDR3 is 14 residues. In nucleotides, the CDR3 is TGTGCCAGCAGCGTAGTGACAGGGGGCGTTGAGCAGTTCTTC. This codes for CASSVVTGGVEQFF.

The rearrangement links TRBV11-2 to TRBJ1-3; D unclear. The germline gives CDR1 SGHAT, CDR2 FQNNGV. V lost 3 bases, J lost 2 bases, and 8 bases lay in between. The CDR3 runs to 14 residues. The CDR3 sequence: CASSFRSAGNTIYF. DNA for the CDR3: TGTGCCAGCAGCTTCCGAAGCGCTGGAAACACCATATATTTT.

This rearrangement joins TRBV7-9 to TRBJ2-3; D is ambiguous. This CDR3 region has 14 residues. Per germline, CDR1 SEHNR and CDR2 FQNEAQ (reference sequence). Trimming removed 5 bases at V and 9 bases at J, with 18 bases between. The CDR3 sequence is CASSPNLDAITQYF. CDR3 nucleotide sequence: TGTGCCAGCAGCCCAAACCTTGACGCTATAACGCAGTATTTT.

V and J are TRBV5-4 and TRBJ1-1, with 8 nucleotides matching TRBD1. CDR3 length: 13 amino acids. The J segment lost 7 bases and the V segment lost 4 bases, leaving 6 bases of the junction unmatched. Germline V gene data show CDR1 as SGHNT and CDR2 as YYREEE (reference sequence). The CDR3 DNA reads as TGTGCCAGCAGCACCGGGACAGGTCTTGAAGCTTTCTTT. It is translated as CASSTGTGLEAFF.